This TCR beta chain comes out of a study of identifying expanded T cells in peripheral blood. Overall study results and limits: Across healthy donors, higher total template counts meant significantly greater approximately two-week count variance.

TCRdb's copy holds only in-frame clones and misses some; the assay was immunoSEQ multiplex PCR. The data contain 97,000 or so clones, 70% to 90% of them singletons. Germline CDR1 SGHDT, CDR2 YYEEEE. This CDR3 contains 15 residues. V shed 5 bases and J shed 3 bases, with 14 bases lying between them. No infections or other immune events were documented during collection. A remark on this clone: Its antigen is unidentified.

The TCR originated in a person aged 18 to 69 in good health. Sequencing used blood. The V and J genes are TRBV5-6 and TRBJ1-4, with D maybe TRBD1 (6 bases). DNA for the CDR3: TGTGCCAGCAGAAGGTTGGAGGGGGCTAATGAAAAACTGTTTTTT. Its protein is CASRRLEGANEKLFF.